This T cell receptor beta chain was sequenced for a study of early T cells in non-severe SARS-CoV-2 infection. MiXCR was run by TCRdb on the 5' RACE reads, yielding one entry per CDR3 protein. There are roughly 92,000 distinct CDR3 sequences in the sample; over 9.5% occur only once, and roughly 4.5% lies in the top ten. Germline V gives CDR1 SEHNR, CDR2 FQNEAQ (reference sequence). CDR3 length: 13 residues. V was trimmed by 5 bases and J by 10 bases, leaving 12 bases between them. This TCR was sampled from an adult who was a healthcare worker with PCR-confirmed SARS-CoV-2 infection or an uninfected control (not recorded which). The source material was whole blood, sampled at baseline. This chain joins TRBV7-9 and TRBJ1-6; a possible D gene is TRBD1 (5 bases). In DNA, the CDR3 is TGTGCCAGCAGCCTAGGGGTACAATCACCCCTCCACTTT. Translating it yields CASSLGVQSPLHF.